This T cell receptor beta chain was profiled in a study of OX40 agonist ivuxolimab in advanced cancers. As for the study in general: Head and neck, renal cell, melanoma or hepatocellular carcinoma were the cancers that dose-escalation patients had.

As concerns this clone: What it binds is not known.

The assay was immunoSEQ multiplex PCR, and TCRdb's table has in-frame clones only and misses some. This sample has 83,000 or so clones, with around 84% found just once. Whole-study results and caveats: More expanded clones were found, on average, in CD8+ than in CD4+ T cells.

Germline V CDR1 and CDR2: SEHNR, FQNEAQ (reference sequence). Trimming cost V 1 base and J 12 bases, with 9 bases left between them. The CDR3 is made up of 11 amino acids. This specimen consisted of CD4+ or CD8+ T cells sorted from blood, obtained in a trial of the OX40 agonist ivuxolimab. V gene TRBV7-9 combines with J gene TRBJ1-1; D not resolved. The TCR sequence derives from an adult with an advanced solid tumor such as melanoma, head and neck, liver or kidney cancer. The CDR3 here is CASSLEAETFF. In nucleotides, the CDR3 is TGTGCCAGCAGCTTAGAGGCGGAAACTTTCTTT.